This T cell receptor (beta chain) derives from a study of blood T cell repertoires in COVID-19. Deletions cut 5 bases from V and 8 bases from J, with 18 bases between. The CDR3 is 15 residues long. Germline V gene data show CDR1 as MNHEY and CDR2 as SVGAGI. Data came from immunoSEQ multiplex PCR; TCRdb stores just in-frame clones and leaves some out. The table records around 76,000 clones, more than 75% of them present only once. This chain uses TRBV6-5 with TRBJ1-4; possibly TRBD1 for D (6 bases). The receptor's source is an older woman with acute or convalescent COVID-19. Sequences were obtained from peripheral blood. CDR3 amino acids: CASSQFEGVGEKLFF. CDR3 sequence (DNA): TGTGCCAGCAGTCAGTTCGAGGGGGTTGGAGAAAAACTGTTTTTT.